These T cell receptor beta chains were read from a single sample in a study of CD8 T cells in ankylosing spondylitis. Each CDR3 protein is one row after TCRdb ran MiXCR on the 5' RACE reads. The sample has almost 400,000 distinct CDR3 sequences, about 20% seen once. Sequenced: blood, either unsorted or a sorted T cell fraction (not recorded which). These receptors all come from a male donor with ankylosing spondylitis. CDR3s include the opening cysteine and the closing phenylalanine or tryptophan. D genes are given only for firm matches. Size is omitted from some rows. Given values are once, few, many or a class for expanded clones.

CDR3 DNA: TGCAGTGCTGGGTCGTTAGCGGGGGCTAGCACAGATACGCAGTATTTT
CDR3 protein: CSAGSLAGASTDTQYF
J gene: TRBJ2-3
D gene: TRBD2
clone size: NA
V gene: TRBV20-1

CDR3 DNA: TGCAGTGCTAACGGAGGGACTAACACCGGGGAGCTGTTTTTT
CDR3 protein: CSANGGTNTGELFF
J gene: TRBJ2-2
D gene: NA
clone size: few
V gene: TRBV20-1

CDR3 DNA: TGTGCCAGCAGCCCTCCCTTGCGGACTAGCGGGAGGAATGAGCAGTTCTTC
CDR3 protein: CASSPPLRTSGRNEQFF
J gene: TRBJ2-1
D gene: TRBD2
clone size: few
V gene: TRBV7-8

CDR3 DNA: TGTGCCAGCTCCAGGCAGACATTGCTCAGGGGATGGAACACCATATATTTT
CDR3 protein: CASSRQTLLRGWNTIYF
J gene: TRBJ1-3
D gene: NA
clone size: few
V gene: TRBV7-2

CDR3 DNA: TGTGCCAGCAGTGTAAACGGGCCGTACGAGCAGTACTTC
CDR3 protein: CASSVNGPYEQYF
J gene: TRBJ2-7
D gene: NA
clone size: few
V gene: TRBV25-1

CDR3 DNA: TGCAGTGCTAAATCCGGGACAGGGATCACCGGGGAGCTGTTTTTT
CDR3 protein: CSAKSGTGITGELFF
J gene: TRBJ2-2
D gene: TRBD1
clone size: few
V gene: TRBV20-1

CDR3 DNA: TGCAGCGTTTTTACTTCCGGGACTGCCTCCTACAATGAGCAGTTCTTC
CDR3 protein: CSVFTSGTASYNEQFF
J gene: TRBJ2-1
D gene: NA
clone size: few
V gene: TRBV29-1

CDR3 DNA: TGTGCTAGTGGTTTGATAGCGGGCCAGGGCATCAATGAGCAGTTCTTC
CDR3 protein: CASGLIAGQGINEQFF
J gene: TRBJ2-1
D gene: TRBD2
clone size: NA
V gene: TRBV12-5

CDR3 DNA: TGTGCCAGCAGTGTACAGGGGGGATCCACTGAAGCTTTCTTT
CDR3 protein: CASSVQGGSTEAFF
J gene: TRBJ1-1
D gene: TRBD1
clone size: NA
V gene: TRBV2

CDR3 DNA: TGTGCCAGCAGTGGGCAACTAGAAGCTCAGCCCCAGCATTTT
CDR3 protein: CASSGQLEAQPQHF
J gene: TRBJ1-5
D gene: NA
clone size: few
V gene: TRBV6-1

CDR3 DNA: TGTGCCAGCAGCTTTAGCGGGGGACCAGCCTACGAGCAGTACTTC
CDR3 protein: CASSFSGGPAYEQYF
J gene: TRBJ2-7
D gene: TRBD2
clone size: few
V gene: TRBV7-2

CDR3 DNA: TGTGCCAGCAGTAACCTAGCGGTCGGACAAGAGACCCAGTACTTC
CDR3 protein: CASSNLAVGQETQYF
J gene: TRBJ2-5
D gene: TRBD2
clone size: NA
V gene: TRBV28

CDR3 DNA: TGTGCCAGCAGCTTAGAATCGGGGGCCACCTACGAGCAGTACTTC
CDR3 protein: CASSLESGATYEQYF
J gene: TRBJ2-7
D gene: NA
clone size: NA
V gene: TRBV7-8

CDR3 DNA: TGTGCCAGTAGCAGGGACAGGGCAGGGATGGGGTACAATGAGCAGTTCTTC
CDR3 protein: CASSRDRAGMGYNEQFF
J gene: TRBJ2-1
D gene: TRBD1
clone size: NA
V gene: TRBV19

CDR3 DNA: TGCGCCAGCAGCACCCGGGCCACTAACTACGAGCAGTACTTC
CDR3 protein: CASSTRATNYEQYF
J gene: TRBJ2-7
D gene: NA
clone size: few
V gene: TRBV5-1

CDR3 DNA: TGTGCCAGCAGCCAAGATTGGGCTAGCGGGAGCCAAGAGACCCAGTACTTC
CDR3 protein: CASSQDWASGSQETQYF
J gene: TRBJ2-5
D gene: TRBD2
clone size: NA
V gene: TRBV4-2

CDR3 DNA: TGTGCCAGCAGTTTTGGGGCTAGCGGAGGGGGGGAAGAGACCCAGTACTTC
CDR3 protein: CASSFGASGGGEETQYF
J gene: TRBJ2-5
D gene: NA
clone size: NA
V gene: TRBV12-3/TRBV12-4

CDR3 DNA: TGTGCCATCAGAGGGGCGGGGGTAAGCAATCAGCCCCAGCATTTT
CDR3 protein: CAIRGAGVSNQPQHF
J gene: TRBJ1-5
D gene: NA
clone size: NA
V gene: TRBV10-3

CDR3 DNA: TGCAGTGCTAGAGGGGGGGACTATCCAGATACGCAGTATTTT
CDR3 protein: CSARGGDYPDTQYF
J gene: TRBJ2-3
D gene: TRBD2
clone size: NA
V gene: TRBV20-1

CDR3 DNA: TGTGCCAGCAGACCAACTAGCGGGAGATACAATGAGCAGTTCTTC
CDR3 protein: CASRPTSGRYNEQFF
J gene: TRBJ2-1
D gene: TRBD2
clone size: few
V gene: TRBV25-1

CDR3 DNA: TGCAGTGCTGGGGGACTAGCGGGAGGGCCAGATGAGCAGTTCTTC
CDR3 protein: CSAGGLAGGPDEQFF
J gene: TRBJ2-1
D gene: TRBD2
clone size: few
V gene: TRBV20-1

CDR3 DNA: TGTGCCAGCAGTTGGGAGTGGTCTGGGGCCAACGTCCTGACTTTT
CDR3 protein: CASSWEWSGANVLTF
J gene: TRBJ2-6
D gene: NA
clone size: NA
V gene: TRBV2

CDR3 DNA: TGCGCCAGCAGCGTATATCGGGGGAGCCAAGAGACCCAGTACTTC
CDR3 protein: CASSVYRGSQETQYF
J gene: TRBJ2-5
D gene: NA
clone size: NA
V gene: TRBV5-1

CDR3 DNA: TGCGCCAGCAGCATAGACGGTACTTACAATGAGCAGTTCTTC
CDR3 protein: CASSIDGTYNEQFF
J gene: TRBJ2-1
D gene: NA
clone size: few
V gene: TRBV5-1

CDR3 DNA: TGCGCCAGCAGCCTTCGCGTCAGGAACAGGGTCACCGGGGAGCTGTTTTTT
CDR3 protein: CASSLRVRNRVTGELFF
J gene: TRBJ2-2
D gene: NA
clone size: few
V gene: TRBV4-1

CDR3 DNA: TGCGCCAGCAGCTTGGGGCGGTGGATGAGTGAAAAACTGTTTTTT
CDR3 protein: CASSLGRWMSEKLFF
J gene: TRBJ1-4
D gene: NA
clone size: NA
V gene: TRBV5-1

CDR3 DNA: TGTGCCAGCAGTGTATCCCAAACAACTAATGAAAAACTGTTTTTT
CDR3 protein: CASSVSQTTNEKLFF
J gene: TRBJ1-4
D gene: NA
clone size: few
V gene: TRBV2

CDR3 DNA: TGTGCCAGCAGTTTTTTCGGGGGCGGCAATCAGCCCCAGCATTTT
CDR3 protein: CASSFFGGGNQPQHF
J gene: TRBJ1-5
D gene: NA
clone size: NA
V gene: TRBV28

CDR3 DNA: TGTGCCAGCAGTGAAGCGTCTGGCAGGGGCACAGATACGCAGTATTTT
CDR3 protein: CASSEASGRGTDTQYF
J gene: TRBJ2-3
D gene: NA
clone size: NA
V gene: TRBV6-1

CDR3 DNA: TGTGCCAGCAGCGTAGTGGGCCAGCGGAATGAGCAGTTCTTC
CDR3 protein: CASSVVGQRNEQFF
J gene: TRBJ2-1
D gene: NA
clone size: NA
V gene: TRBV9

CDR3 DNA: TGTGCCAGCAGCCCCCGGCGGGGCGAAGAAAAACTGTTTTTT
CDR3 protein: CASSPRRGEEKLFF
J gene: TRBJ1-4
D gene: NA
clone size: NA
V gene: TRBV7-9

CDR3 DNA: TGTGCCAGCAGGGGACAGGGGCCCGAGGAGACTGAAGCTTTCTTT
CDR3 protein: CASRGQGPEETEAFF
J gene: TRBJ1-1
D gene: TRBD1
clone size: NA
V gene: TRBV2

CDR3 DNA: TGTGCCAGCAGACCGGGACAGGGTTATCAGCCCCAGCATTTT
CDR3 protein: CASRPGQGYQPQHF
J gene: TRBJ1-5
D gene: TRBD1
clone size: few
V gene: TRBV28

CDR3 DNA: TGTGCCAGCAGCCAAGACTTCCTCTCCGGGGAGCAGTTCTTC
CDR3 protein: CASSQDFLSGEQFF
J gene: TRBJ2-1
D gene: NA
clone size: few
V gene: TRBV4-2

CDR3 DNA: TGTGCCAGCAGCTTGGGGGCGCTTGTTAGCAATCAGCCCCAGCATTTT
CDR3 protein: CASSLGALVSNQPQHF
J gene: TRBJ1-5
D gene: NA
clone size: NA
V gene: TRBV5-8

CDR3 DNA: TGCGCCAGCAGCTTCACCCCTAGCGGAGACAATGAGCAGTTCTTC
CDR3 protein: CASSFTPSGDNEQFF
J gene: TRBJ2-1
D gene: TRBD2
clone size: NA
V gene: TRBV5-1

CDR3 DNA: TGTGCCAGCAGCTTGGCGCAGGGGCGTTCGAGCTACACCTTC
CDR3 protein: CASSLAQGRSSYTF
J gene: TRBJ1-2
D gene: NA
clone size: NA
V gene: TRBV5-6

CDR3 DNA: TGTGCCAGCAGCATTTCACAGGACAATCAGCCCCAGCATTTT
CDR3 protein: CASSISQDNQPQHF
J gene: TRBJ1-5
D gene: NA
clone size: few
V gene: TRBV6-1

CDR3 DNA: TGTGCCAGCAGCCAAGTCCGACAAAATTCACCCCTCCACTTT
CDR3 protein: CASSQVRQNSPLHF
J gene: TRBJ1-6
D gene: NA
clone size: NA
V gene: TRBV14

CDR3 DNA: TGTGCCAGCAGTGGACAGGCGATTACAACTAATGAAAAACTGTTTTTT
CDR3 protein: CASSGQAITTNEKLFF
J gene: TRBJ1-4
D gene: TRBD1
clone size: NA
V gene: TRBV7-8

CDR3 DNA: TGCAGCGTTGGGGGCAGGGGACTGTCGGGCGAGCAGTACTTC
CDR3 protein: CSVGGRGLSGEQYF
J gene: TRBJ2-7
D gene: NA
clone size: NA
V gene: TRBV29-1

CDR3 DNA: TGCAGCGGAAACAGGGTTATGGGGCAAGAGACCCAGTACTTC
CDR3 protein: CSGNRVMGQETQYF
J gene: TRBJ2-5
D gene: NA
clone size: NA
V gene: TRBV29-1

CDR3 DNA: TGCAGTGCTAGGTCACTAGCGGGAGTGAATACGCAGTATTTT
CDR3 protein: CSARSLAGVNTQYF
J gene: TRBJ2-3
D gene: TRBD2
clone size: NA
V gene: TRBV20-1

CDR3 DNA: TGTGCCACGGGGGATAGCGGGAGAGGCCAAGAGACCCAGTACTTC
CDR3 protein: CATGDSGRGQETQYF
J gene: TRBJ2-5
D gene: TRBD2
clone size: NA
V gene: TRBV10-3

CDR3 DNA: TGTGCCACCAGCTCCCTCAATCAGCCCCAGCATTTT
CDR3 protein: CATSSLNQPQHF
J gene: TRBJ1-5
D gene: NA
clone size: NA
V gene: TRBV24-1

CDR3 DNA: TGCAGTGCATCCCCCGGCCTACGCTCCTACGAGCAGTACTTC
CDR3 protein: CSASPGLRSYEQYF
J gene: TRBJ2-7
D gene: NA
clone size: few
V gene: TRBV20-1

CDR3 DNA: TGTGCCAGCGCTCAGGGAGGGGTCTCCTACAATGAGCAGTTCTTC
CDR3 protein: CASAQGGVSYNEQFF
J gene: TRBJ2-1
D gene: TRBD2
clone size: NA
V gene: TRBV28

CDR3 DNA: TGTGCCAGCAGCTCAGCCGGCGGTGAGCAGTTCTTC
CDR3 protein: CASSSAGGEQFF
J gene: TRBJ2-1
D gene: NA
clone size: NA
V gene: TRBV3-1

CDR3 DNA: TGTGCCAGCGCTAGGCGGGAGGGCCACACAGATACGCAGTATTTT
CDR3 protein: CASARREGHTDTQYF
J gene: TRBJ2-3
D gene: TRBD2
clone size: NA
V gene: TRBV7-3

CDR3 DNA: TGTGCCAGCAGCTTGGGAGGGATACCCAATCAGCCCCAGCATTTT
CDR3 protein: CASSLGGIPNQPQHF
J gene: TRBJ1-5
D gene: NA
clone size: few
V gene: TRBV7-9

CDR3 DNA: TGCGCCAGCAGCCAAGCTGGGGAAGAGACCCAGTACTTC
CDR3 protein: CASSQAGEETQYF
J gene: TRBJ2-5
D gene: NA
clone size: NA
V gene: TRBV4-1

CDR3 DNA: TGTGCCAGCAGTTTCGGATATAATTCACCCCTCCACTTT
CDR3 protein: CASSFGYNSPLHF
J gene: TRBJ1-6
D gene: NA
clone size: few
V gene: TRBV12-3/TRBV12-4

CDR3 DNA: TGTGCCAGCAGCGTGGACCGGGCCCCTGGGGATGAAAAACTGTTTTTT
CDR3 protein: CASSVDRAPGDEKLFF
J gene: TRBJ1-4
D gene: NA
clone size: NA
V gene: TRBV7-9